The rows below give T cell receptor beta chains drawn from one sample of a study of shared clonotypes between healthy human individuals. TCRdb's table, derived via immunoSEQ multiplex PCR, lists solely in-frame clones and lacks some. The table shows 1.4 million to 1.5 million clones, with roughly 96% occurring only once. Sequencing was performed on naive CD4+ T cells sorted from blood. These receptor sequences come from a man under 40 in good health. Both conserved end residues are part of each CDR3. The order of the fields is V gene, CDR3 protein.

V gene: TRBV11-2
CDR3 protein: CASSLGGSGANVLTF

V gene: TRBV10-3
CDR3 protein: CAISKSGVWEQFF

V gene: TRBV11-3
CDR3 protein: CASSLSPLQSSYNEQFF

V gene: TRBV20-1
CDR3 protein: CSASSQTQYF

V gene: TRBV21-1
CDR3 protein: CASSKRLGTELQETQYF

V gene: TRBV19
CDR3 protein: CASSTWAGLSYNEQFF

V gene: TRBV29-1
CDR3 protein: CSVAPRNSGSSYEQYF

V gene: TRBV2
CDR3 protein: CASKSDPQETQYF

V gene: TRBV29-1
CDR3 protein: CSVEGASSNYGYTF

V gene: TRBV2
CDR3 protein: CASSGDRGVGTEAFF

V gene: TRBV19
CDR3 protein: CASSFPQGASYNEQFF

V gene: TRBV5-5
CDR3 protein: CASSLILVQGPTEAFF

V gene: TRBV18
CDR3 protein: CASSPRTGQGATGIEAFF

V gene: TRBV5-5
CDR3 protein: CASSGRGEIYEQYF

V gene: TRBV7-2
CDR3 protein: CASSSASGRAGTDTQYF

V gene: TRBV2
CDR3 protein: CASSGSAETQYF

V gene: TRBV11-2
CDR3 protein: CASSSTSGSPDTQYF

V gene: TRBV11-2
CDR3 protein: CASSRDRREQYF

V gene: TRBV28
CDR3 protein: CASSLINEQFF

V gene: TRBV19
CDR3 protein: CASSIQTGGYEQYF

V gene: TRBV5-1
CDR3 protein: CASSLVNPPMSEQYF

V gene: TRBV28
CDR3 protein: CASSYGQGAEGYTF

V gene: TRBV29-1
CDR3 protein: CSVVTGATSYTF

V gene: TRBV10-1
CDR3 protein: CASSESLTGTQYF

V gene: TRBV5-1
CDR3 protein: CASSLGGTDTQYF

V gene: TRBV14
CDR3 protein: CASSQDRGRGRTEAFF

V gene: TRBV18
CDR3 protein: CASSADLSTNEKLFF

V gene: TRBV27
CDR3 protein: CASRPTSAPSTDTQYF

V gene: TRBV10-1
CDR3 protein: CASSESKGIPAHEQYF